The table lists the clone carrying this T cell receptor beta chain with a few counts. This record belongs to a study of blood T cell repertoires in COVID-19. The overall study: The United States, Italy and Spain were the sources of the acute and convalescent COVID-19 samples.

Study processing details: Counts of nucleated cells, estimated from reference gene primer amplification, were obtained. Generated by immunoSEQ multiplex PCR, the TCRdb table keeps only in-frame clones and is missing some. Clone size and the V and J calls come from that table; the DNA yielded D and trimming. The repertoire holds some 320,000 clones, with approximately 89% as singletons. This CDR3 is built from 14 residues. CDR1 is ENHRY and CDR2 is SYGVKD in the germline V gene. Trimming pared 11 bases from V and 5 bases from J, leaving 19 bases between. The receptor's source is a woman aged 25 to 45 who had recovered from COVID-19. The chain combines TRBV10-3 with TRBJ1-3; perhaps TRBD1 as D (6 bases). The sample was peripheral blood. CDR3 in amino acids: CARQPDSLRNTIYF. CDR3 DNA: TGTGCCCGGCAACCGGACAGTCTACGAAACACCATATATTTT.